What follows is one T cell receptor beta chain and its context. Antigen specificity is unknown. This sample is part of a study of blood T cells in healthy people across ages. Points from the study as a whole: TCR beta diversity tracked closely with naive T cell percentage. Diversity was higher, and naive CD4+ cells more numerous, in long-lived donors than in aged donors.

Alongside a J-beta primer mix, a sample-barcoded 5' primer served in a second PCR lasting 7 to 11 cycles. Every cDNA molecule carried a tag from a template-switch adaptor bearing 12 random nucleotides. TCRdb passed the 5' RACE reads through MiXCR, listing each CDR3 protein once. The sample lists 350,000 to 450,000 distinct CDR3 sequences; roughly half were seen once. Sequenced sample: blood. This receptor was taken from a man aged 60 to 75 in good health.

The CDR3 reads CASSLDVASSYEQYF. In DNA form, the CDR3 reads TGTGCCAGCAGCTTAGATGTAGCTAGCTCCTACGAGCAGTACTTC. The rearrangement joins TRBV7-2 to TRBJ2-7; no firm D call. This CDR3 has 15 amino acids. Trimming left V 1 base short and J 0 bases short, with 10 bases between. Germline V gives CDR1 SGHTA, CDR2 FQGNSA.